This T cell receptor (beta chain) came from a study of T cells in Graves' hyperthyroidism and ophthalmopathy. The TCR beta CDR3 regions underwent amplification using RNA transcripts as the source. First-round RT-PCR targeting the TCR CDR3 was performed with the HTBI primer set. TCRdb analysed the multiplex PCR reads with MiXCR anew, one entry per CDR3 protein. This sample has approximately 610,000 distinct CDR3 sequences, with roughly 14% found just once. Sequenced: blood. The TCR originated in a woman aged 35 to 49 with Graves' ophthalmopathy.

Written as DNA, the CDR3 is TGTGCCTGGAGTGTACAGGGGGCGAGGGAGCAGTACTTC. It specifies CAWSVQGAREQYF. V is TRBV30 and J is TRBJ2-7; 9 bases fit TRBD1. The trim removed 0 bases at V and 7 bases at J, leaving 4 bases unmatched. The CDR3 length is 13 residues. Germline V lookup: CDR1 GTSNPN, CDR2 SVGIG (reference sequence).